Detailed here is one T cell receptor (beta chain). This clonotype was found a few times. The target of this receptor is not known. Nothing much larger sits one base from this clone, and base qualities are not available. Library preparation employed PCR. Instrument used: Illumina HiSeq 2500. To normalize quantification of the TCRbeta repertoire, the TCR libraries were built with molecular barcoding that relied on unique molecular identifiers. TCRdb reran the public reads through fastp at Q25 and MiXCR, keeping productive beta chains. Rows with a matching CDR3 protein are joined into one entry that keeps the most common DNA and genes. Counted in this sample were about 130,000 distinct CDR3 sequences; 9.5% to 10% of them appeared once. Under 30% of the sample lies in the top ten. The data belong to a study of T-cell reconstitution after alpha-beta-depleted transplantation in children (dated by TCRdb to the mid-2010s). Broadly, across the study: The study quantitatively tracked T-cell immune reconstitution after TCRalphabeta/CD19-depleted allogeneic hematopoietic cell transplantation in children using TCR repertoire profiling. Points the paper makes about the study in general: In some patients, high TCRbeta diversity at day 60 was attributed to recipient T cells and intrathymic progenitors that had survived conditioning. The apparently early alphabetaT-cell count recovery about two months after transplant was reportedly dependent on only several hundred rapidly expanded clones derived from non-depleted graft cells. Hyperexpanded clone frequencies declined over subsequent months; after one year, T-cell counts and TCRbeta diversity were mostly attributed to newly produced T cells.

The germline V gene sets CDR1 to SGHVS and CDR2 to FQNEAQ. Germline trimming amounts to 5 bases on V and 7 bases on J, with 15 as the count of junction bases outside the gene matches. The CDR3 runs 16 amino acids, cysteine and phenylalanine included. Only the CDR3 part of the read is kept: 48 bases, read in frame from the first base. The treatment or condition label on this specimen signifies: allogeneic hematopoietic cell transplantation with graft depleted of TCRalphabeta T cells and CD19 B cells. Transplant recipients were children who received TCRalphabeta/CD19-depleted allogeneic hematopoietic cell grafts.

The chain uses TRBV7-8 and TRBJ2-3, and 7 junctional nucleotides match TRBD2. The receptor's source is a girl in the first two years of life who had a stem cell transplant for combined immunodeficiency, so the T cells may come from the graft donor. Sequenced here: PBMCs, mostly from graft donor cells, sampled 180 days after TCRalphabeta/CD19-depleted stem cell transplant. The sequence in DNA is TGTGCCAGCAGCGGCCTTAGAGCGGGGCCGATTTATACGCAGTATTTT. Translated, it reads CASSGLRAGPIYTQYF. This CDR3, with the reference TRBV7-8 and TRBJ2-3 proteins standing in past its ends, gives the full variable domain GAGVSQSPRYKVAKRGQDVALRCDPISGHVSLFWYQQALGQGPEFLTYFQNEAQLDKSGLPSDRFFAERPEGSVSTLKIQRTQQEDSAVYLCASSGLRAGPIYTQYFGPGTRLTVL.